The 7 T cell receptor beta chains listed next were all sequenced from one sample in a study of T-cell reconstitution after alpha-beta-depleted transplantation in children. As it was prepared, the TCRbeta library received unique molecular identifiers. TCRdb reprocessed the PCR reads via MiXCR and lists one record per CDR3 protein. The table records about 610,000 distinct CDR3 sequences, under 12% of them present only once. The sequenced sample was PBMCs from the stem cell graft donor, obtained from the stem cell graft. These receptors all come from a human donor who donated a stem cell graft to a child with acute myeloid leukemia.

This clonotype was found a few times. The chain combines TRBV28 with TRBJ1-1, with unresolved D. The V end lost 4 bases, the J end lost 6 bases, and 6 bases lay between the germline ends. CDR1 is MDHEN and CDR2 is SYDVKM in the germline V gene. The CDR3 has 11 residues. The CDR3 protein is CASSYTSEAFF. CDR3 sequence (DNA): TGTGCCAGCAGTTACACCTCTGAAGCTTTCTTT.

The chain has TRBV5-1 and TRBJ2-2; D is possibly TRBD2 (6 bases). The CDR3 length is 15 residues. CDR1 is SGHRS, CDR2 YFSETQ, per germline. Trimming took off 3 bases at V and 2 bases at J, with 11 bases between the two ends. Here the CDR3 DNA reads TGCGCCAGCAGCTCCCTAGCGAGTAACACCGGGGAGCTGTTTTTT. It translates to CASSSLASNTGELFF.

The table lists this clonotype with many counts. The V and J genes are TRBV4-3 and TRBJ1-1; a weak D match, TRBD1 (5 bases). The germline gives CDR1 LGHNA, CDR2 YSLEER. CDR3 length: 13 amino acids. V lost 2 bases to trimming and J lost 5 bases, with 9 bases between them. In nucleotides, the CDR3 is TGCGCCAGCAGCCAACAGTGGGGGACTGAAGCTTTCTTT. Translating it yields CASSQQWGTEAFF.

This clonotype was counted ten times or more. This chain joins TRBV29-1 and TRBJ2-1, with 11 positions matching TRBD2. The CDR3 runs 16 residues. V gave up 6 bases and J gave up 6 bases; unmatched junction bases: 13. CDR1 and CDR2 (germline): SQVTM, ANQGSEA. The CDR3 DNA reads TGCAGCGTCCCCAGCCCGGGGACTAGCGGAGTCAATGAGCAGTTCTTC. Translating it yields CSVPSPGTSGVNEQFF.

This clonotype has a count of ten or more. This chain links TRBV25-1 with TRBJ2-2; D remains unclear. CDR1 MGHDK and CDR2 SYGVNS come from the germline V gene. The V and J ends lost 2 bases and 8 bases respectively, with 9 bases between them. There are 13 residues in the CDR3. The CDR3 DNA reads TGTGCCAGCAGTGAACACGGCGCAGGGGAGCTGTTTTTT. It specifies CASSEHGAGELFF. Using reference TRBV25-1 and TRBJ2-2 for the parts outside the CDR3, the full variable domain is EADIYQTPRYLVIGTGKKITLECSQTMGHDKMYWYQQDPGMELHLIHYSYGVNSTEKGDLSSESTVSRIRTEHFPLTLESARPSHTSQYLCASSEHGAGELFFGEGSRLTVL.

This clonotype has a count of ten or more. This chain uses TRBV27 with TRBJ2-2; TRBD1 matches 8 bases. The CDR3 covers 14 residues. Germline V gene sequence: CDR1 MNHEY, CDR2 SMNVEV (reference sequence). V trimming: 6 bases; J trimming: 2 bases; junction bases outside the gene matches: 2. CDR3 sequence reads: CASRTGVNTGELFF. CDR3 in DNA: TGTGCCAGCAGGACAGGGGTCAACACCGGGGAGCTGTTTTTT.

In its sample, this clonotype was seen many times. The chain uses TRBV12-3 or TRBV12-4 and TRBJ2-5; the D is unclear. V lost 3 bases to trimming and J lost 1 base, with 12 bases between them. There are 15 residues in the CDR3. CDR3 nucleotide sequence: TGTGCCAGCAGTTTTAGTCCCGCTAGCCAAGAGACCCAGTACTTC. It translates to CASSFSPASQETQYF.